The rows below give T cell receptor beta chains drawn from one sample of a study of cytomegalovirus exposure and HLA in healthy donors. Assay used: immunoSEQ multiplex PCR; TCRdb lists only in-frame clones, some missing. The sample records under 65,000 clones, less than 85% being singletons. Sequences were obtained from PBMCs. The receptors stem from a woman aged 18-35 years in good health and CMV-seronegative. CDR3s leave out the opening cysteine and the closing phenylalanine or tryptophan.

>TRBV19|TRBJ1-2
ASSIPGTGEGYT
>TRBV6-4|TRBJ2-1
ASSMIVSNEQF
>TRBV5-8|TRBJ1-1
ASSLGGLDTEAF
>TRBV5-1|TRBJ1-1
ASSALQGGDTEAF
>TRBV9|TRBJ2-1
ASSRTSGHNEQF
>TRBV10-2|TRBJ2-1
ATQSGSSYNEQF
>TRBV27|TRBJ2-7
ASSLGGFPYEQY
>TRBV19|TRBJ1-5
ASTPFGSISNQPQH
>TRBV4-1|TRBJ2-7
ASSQGAWGSSSYEQY
>TRBV7-3|TRBJ2-2
ASSLVLAGAGELF
>TRBV4-1|TRBJ2-7
ASSSGLAGYEQY
>TRBV4-1|TRBJ2-4
ASSPRDKNIQY
>TRBV28|TRBJ2-7
ASSLTGRLSSYEQY
>TRBV28|TRBJ2-7
ATTTGRRSDEQY
>TRBV28|TRBJ1-4
ASSSPGGLREKLF
>TRBV7-6|TRBJ2-1
ASSLGLSGDERF
>TRBV14|TRBJ2-7
ASSKGDRTSYEQY
>TRBV27|TRBJ2-1
ASSPFTGHIYNEQF
>TRBV5-1|TRBJ1-1
ASSLGGTGGEAF
>TRBV7-8|TRBJ2-7
ASSLRTGAGEQY
>TRBV6-1|TRBJ2-3
ASSANSGSGADTQY
>TRBV10-3|TRBJ2-7
AISESRTSNYEQY
>TRBV6-1|TRBJ1-6
ASSETVGSPLH
>TRBV11-2|TRBJ2-3
ASSSPIAILSTDTQY
>TRBV4-1|TRBJ2-3
ASSPRVVAGGPTDTQY
>TRBV27|TRBJ1-4
ASSPREESAEKLF
>TRBV9|TRBJ2-1
ASRPGNGGGIPEQF
>TRBV28|TRBJ1-5
ASTGVGHHQPQH
>TRBV7-2|TRBJ1-5
ASSLEDRRQH
>TRBV19|TRBJ1-1
ASSIPGLNTEAF
>TRBV5-1|TRBJ2-7
ASSILASGGEEQY
>TRBV28|TRBJ2-5
ASTPPGLETQY
>TRBV25-1|TRBJ2-1
ASSAQGAVAYNEQF
>TRBV21-1|TRBJ2-7
ASSVRGQCTYEQY
>TRBV11-2|TRBJ2-3
ASSYSTDTQY
>TRBV28|TRBJ2-1
ASRPRTSGAYNEQF
>TRBV6-1|TRBJ2-5
ASSEAAVREKEQY
>TRBV5-4|TRBJ2-3
ASSPRLAGVGTDTQY
>TRBV27|TRBJ2-7
ASRSPLRGHNSYEQY
>TRBV11-2|TRBJ2-3
ASSLRLAGVDTQY
>TRBV19|TRBJ2-2
ASSRRESNTGELF
>TRBV11-2|TRBJ1-2
ASSQTGRYGYT
>TRBV7-9|TRBJ1-1
ASLDMGRAF
>TRBV6-5|TRBJ2-4
ASGSGSKNSQY
>TRBV28|TRBJ2-7
AATSGQGSYEQY
>TRBV6-5|TRBJ2-5
ASSSGFQETQY
>TRBV2|TRBJ2-7
ASAPLGLRSYEQY
>TRBV4-1|TRBJ1-1
ASSRSPGTEAF
>TRBV7-2|TRBJ2-1
ASSARGTSGRNEQF
>TRBV30|TRBJ2-7
AWRMTSGSHYEQY